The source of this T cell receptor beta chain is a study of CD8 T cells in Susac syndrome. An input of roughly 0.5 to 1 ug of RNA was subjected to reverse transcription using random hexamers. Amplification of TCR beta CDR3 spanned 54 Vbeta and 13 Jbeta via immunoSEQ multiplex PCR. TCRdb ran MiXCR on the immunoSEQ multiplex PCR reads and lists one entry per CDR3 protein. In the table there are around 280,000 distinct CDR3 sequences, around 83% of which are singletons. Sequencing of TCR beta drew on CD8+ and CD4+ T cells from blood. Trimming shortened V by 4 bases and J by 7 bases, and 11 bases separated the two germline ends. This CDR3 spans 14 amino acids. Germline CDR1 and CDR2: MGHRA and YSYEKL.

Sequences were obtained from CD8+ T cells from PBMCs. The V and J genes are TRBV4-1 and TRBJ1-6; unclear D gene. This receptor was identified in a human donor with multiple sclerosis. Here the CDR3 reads CASSRPRENSPLHF. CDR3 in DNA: TGCGCCAGCAGCCGTCCACGGGAGAATTCACCCCTCCACTTT.